The T cell receptor beta chain described here comes from a study of beta chain features in type 1 diabetes. The study's findings and limits: There was a possibility that cDNA sequencing over-represented cells with high TCR expression. It was not settled here whether HLA type affects TCRB rearrangement. Shortening of TCRB CDR3s, moderate but significant, appeared in all four CD4+ subsets of Type 1 diabetes patients.

Each of the sorted populations had a purity greater than 98%. What was sequenced were expressed TCRB transcripts, since all of the isolated RNA had been reverse transcribed. There were around 3.5 million reads on average in the naive, central memory and regulatory T cell samples. Repertoires were generated with immunoSEQ multiplex PCR, while TCRdb's copy carries only in-frame clones and drops some. This table holds under 350,000 clones, approximately 25% found once. The table lists this clone with a few counts. Its antigen is still unknown. A junction end diverges from the germline sequence, so it may reflect a read error. This CDR3 region has 14 residues. From germline, CDR1 is MGHRA and CDR2 YSYEKL.

The chain uses TRBV4-1 and TRBJ2-1; 9 bases match TRBD2. The receptor comes from a young woman with type 1 diabetes. Sequencing was performed on naive CD4+ T cells from blood. CDR3 nucleotide sequence: TGCGCCAGCAGCCAACTAGCGGGGTACAGTGAGCAGTTCTTC. Protein: CASSQLAGYSEQFF.